This TCR beta chain was documented in a study of cytomegalovirus exposure and HLA in healthy donors. Overall study results and limits: With later analysis, a missense DCLRE1C variant became linked to TCR beta V- and J-gene trimming. Many donors shared some public TCRs, even though most TCR sequences were rare. Later work found most CMV-associated TCR beta chains apparently HLA-restricted.

Germline V gene sequence: CDR1 SQVTM, CDR2 ANQGSEA. The V gene lost 4 bases and the J gene lost 5 bases, with 10 bases spanning the gap. The CDR3 has 12 residues. Details on this clone: No antigen is known for it. Other DNA sequences in this specimen translate into the identical CDR3.

PCR used 60 Vbeta primers and 13 Jbeta primers. TCRdb keeps only in-frame clones here, not all; method: immunoSEQ multiplex PCR. The data contain 90,000 to 100,000 clones, more than 70% of them singletons. At collection, donors were nominally healthy, but unrecorded immune exposures were probable. Specimen: PBMCs. This receptor was obtained from a woman aged 60-75 years in good health and CMV-seropositive. V and J are TRBV29-1 and TRBJ2-3; D is perhaps TRBD1 (5 bases). The CDR3 here is CSVGQGGDTQYF. The CDR3 DNA is TGCAGCGTTGGCCAGGGCGGAGATACGCAGTATTTT.